This TCR beta chain was documented in a study of CD8+ T cells in alopecia areata. At least ten counts were recorded for this clone. V was clipped by 5 bases and J by 3 bases, with 11 bases between them. This CDR3 contains 13 residues. Germline V gene sequence: CDR1 SEHNR, CDR2 FQNEAQ (reference sequence). Treatment here: oral pan-JAK inhibitor, 5-10 mg twice daily. RNA was isolated and reverse transcribed to cDNA, the sequencing template. Repertoires were generated with immunoSEQ multiplex PCR, while TCRdb's copy carries only in-frame clones and drops some. The repertoire holds 130,000 to 150,000 clones, roughly 80% seen once, with just under 25% in the top ten.

This sequence joins TRBV7-9 and TRBJ2-7; D is undetermined. This sample comprised CD8+ T cells sorted from blood, obtained at week 4, from a patient treated with tofacitinib. The TCR was taken from a human donor with alopecia areata. The CDR3, as DNA: TGTGCCAGCAGCCCCTCAATCCTCTACGAGCAGTACTTC. Translated: CASSPSILYEQYF.